This entry lists 8 T cell receptor beta chains sequenced from one sample in a study of response to subunit inactivated influenza vaccine. A single record per CDR3 protein comes from TCRdb applying MiXCR to the RT-PCR reads. The table lists 500,000 to 550,000 distinct CDR3 sequences, 7.5% to 8.5% of them singletons, with 10% to 15% in the top ten. Material: PBMCs from blood, obtained about 23 months after vaccination. These receptors originate from a man aged 50 to 69 who received an inactivated influenza vaccine.

This clonotype was found many times. This rearrangement joins TRBV28 to TRBJ1-2; possible D gene TRBD1, 6 bases. The V gene lost 7 bases and the J gene lost 8 bases, with 17 bases spanning the gap. Looked up from germline, CDR1 is MDHEN and CDR2 is SYDVKM. CDR3 length equals 13 residues. The CDR3 spells CASTLSGGGGYTF. The CDR3 DNA is TGTGCCAGCACCCTGAGCGGGGGGGGCGGCTACACCTTC.

With regard to this clonotype: This sequence may be a read error, since a much larger clone differs from it by one base. The chain links TRBV28 to TRBJ1-1; D is perhaps TRBD1 (6 bases). There are 15 residues in the CDR3. The germline V and J ends were trimmed by 4 bases and 7 bases, with 19 bases remaining between them. Germline V gene lookup returns CDR1 MDHEN and CDR2 SYDVKM. This CDR3 is CASSSGTRGGIEAFF. DNA of the CDR3: TGTGCCAGCAGTTCCGGGACAAGGGGGGGGATTGAAGCTTTCTTT.

The rearrangement links TRBV3-1 to TRBJ1-2; the D is unclear. The CDR3 runs 15 residues. In germline, CDR1 is LGHDT, CDR2 YNNKEL (reference sequence). Trimming removed 1 base at V and 0 bases at J, with 9 bases between. In nucleotides, the CDR3 is TGTGCCAGCAGCCAAGTGTCAGGCGCTAACTATGGCTACACCTTC. As protein: CASSQVSGANYGYTF.

There are a few counts of this clonotype. This chain connects TRBV4-2 to TRBJ2-5; TRBD2 matches 9 bases. The CDR3 spans 18 residues. The ends lost 2 bases at V and 1 base at J; junction bases unmatched: 11. Germline CDR1 and CDR2: LGHNA and YNFKEQ. The CDR3 region has the DNA TGTGCCAGCAGCCAATACGGTGGAGCGGGAGGTATCCAAGAGACCCAGTACTTC. Protein product: CASSQYGGAGGIQETQYF.

The chain combines TRBV5-1 with TRBJ1-1; weak D call: TRBD1 (5 bases). CDR1 and CDR2 (germline): SGHRS, YFSETQ. This CDR3 has 14 residues. V gave up 4 bases and J gave up 5 bases, with 15 bases separating them. The CDR3 DNA reads TGCGCCAGCAGCCTTGTGGGGGATGTGACTGAAGCTTTCTTT. Protein: CASSLVGDVTEAFF.

The chain carries TRBV24-1 and TRBJ2-5; D perhaps matches TRBD2 (5 bases). CDR3 size: 14 residues. V gave up 1 base and J gave up 7 bases, with 12 bases separating them. CDR1 KGHDR and CDR2 SFDVKD come from the germline V gene. The CDR3 loop reads CATSDLGLPGTQYF. The CDR3 DNA reads as TGTGCCACCAGTGATTTAGGACTCCCTGGGACCCAGTACTTC.

This sequence joins TRBV2 and TRBJ2-7, with no clear D. This CDR3 is 13 amino acids long. The V end was cut by 3 bases, the J end by 2 bases, with 8 bases between. The germline CDR1 and CDR2 sequences are SNHLY and FYNNEI. The CDR3 DNA reads TGTGCCAGCAGTGACGACCCTCCCTACGAGCAGTACTTC. Residues: CASSDDPPYEQYF.

This clonotype was observed a handful of times. V and J are TRBV5-1 and TRBJ1-3; D is unclear. Germline V gives CDR1 SGHRS, CDR2 YFSETQ. The CDR3 extends over 16 amino acids. The ends were cut back, 3 bases at V and 1 base at J, with 14 bases in the middle. The DNA of the CDR3 is TGCGCCAGCAGCTCAGGCTCCACCAGATCTGGAAACACCATATATTTT. The encoded protein is CASSSGSTRSGNTIYF.